This T cell receptor beta chain was retrieved from a study of blood T cell repertoires in COVID-19. About the research overall: Samples of COVID-19 (acute and convalescent) were obtained from the United States, Italy and Spain. The cDNA or gDNA used as material had been derived from T cells, B-cell-depleted T cells, or PBMCs.

The V gene's germline CDR1 is LGHNA and CDR2 YSLEER. J gave up 7 bases and V 0 bases, and 8 bases lay outside the gene matches. The CDR3 has 16 amino acids. In the study's own analysis: The authors estimated nucleated cell counts from reference gene primer amplification. Generated by immunoSEQ multiplex PCR, the TCRdb table keeps only in-frame clones and is missing some. Clone size and V and J calls were adopted from that table, with D and trimming inferred from the DNA. Seen here are 130,000 to 150,000 clones, more than 70% observed once, and the top ten hold about 5%. The receptor was derived from a woman aged 45-65 years with acute or convalescent COVID-19. Sequenced material: peripheral blood. This chain uses TRBV4-3 with TRBJ1-5; 8 positions agree with TRBD1. The CDR3 DNA sequence: TGCGCCAGCAGCCAAGATAGAGACAGGGGAAGCCAGCCCCAGCATTTT. It encodes CASSQDRDRGSQPQHF.